The present entry profiles one T cell receptor beta chain with its context. Its target is unknown. This may come from a read error, since a much larger clone is one base off. Germline V gene data show CDR1 as KGHSH and CDR2 as LQKENI. CDR3 length: 16 residues. With 3 bases clipped from V and 6 bases from J, the junction kept 13 bases outside the gene matches. This entry comes from a study of molecular identifiers for immune sequencing clone quantification. The study's findings and limits: Clones that exceeded 20 RNA copies held over 97% of effector molecules, yet under 1% in naive cells.

Previously described methods and listed TCR primers were employed for the bulk TCR libraries. TCRdb re-derived calls from the PCR reads in MiXCR, one entry per CDR3 protein. The table lists about 640,000 distinct CDR3 sequences, 20% of them singletons. Sample: naive CD8+ T cells from blood, with Jurkat cell RNA spiked in. Subset specified: FACS-sorted CD8+CD4-CCR7+CD45RA+ naive T cells. This sequence originates from a human donor in good health. Some libraries in this study had Jurkat cell RNA spiked in. The rearrangement links TRBV18 to TRBJ2-7; 8 nucleotides align to TRBD1. The DNA for the CDR3 is TGTGCCAGCTCACCGTACGACGTCCCAGGGGGCCGCGAGCAGTACTTC. Residues: CASSPYDVPGGREQYF.